This T cell receptor (beta chain) was found in a study of blood T cell repertoires in COVID-19. Background on the study: Material from acute and convalescent COVID-19 was sourced from the United States, Italy and Spain.

Seattle researchers signed up patients amid active infection and tracked them longitudinally. CDR3 length equals 15 residues. The junction had 4 bases not matched to a gene; V was cut back by 2 bases and J by 3 bases. Germline CDR1 and CDR2: SGHKS and YYEKEE (reference sequence). The authors' processing: Nucleated cell counts were estimated from reference gene primer amplification. The data were produced by immunoSEQ multiplex PCR, yet TCRdb's version contains in-frame clones alone and is incomplete. D and trimming come from the DNA, and the V and J calls and clone size come from that table. Of about 58,000 clones listed, about 81% are singletons.

The TCR sequence derives from a man aged 60 to 75 with COVID-19, enrolled during active disease. The sample comprised peripheral blood. The gene calls are TRBV5-5 and TRBJ1-5; 8 bases match TRBD1. CDR3 loop: CASSFSGQVNQPQHF. The CDR3 DNA sequence: TGTGCCAGCAGCTTCTCGGGACAGGTCAATCAGCCCCAGCATTTT.